The present TCR beta chain was sequenced within a study of T cell responses to AZD1222 COVID-19 vaccine. Study-level points and caveats: A rise in Spike-specific TCR breadth and depth followed two AZD1222 doses. Just five to seven AZD1222 recipients tested seropositive at baseline. Of spike-specific TCRs, nearly half reportedly target regions left unmutated in variants.

Method: immunoSEQ multiplex PCR; TCRdb's copy keeps in-frame clones and lacks some. The table has about 86,000 clones, roughly 90% seen once. Pooled together were second doses at about 4 or about 12 weeks. About this clone itself: The antigen is not known.

CDR1 and CDR2 (germline): GTSNPN, SVGIG (reference sequence). V was pared by 0 bases and J by 3 bases, with 14 bases of the junction left unmatched. The CDR3 extends over 18 amino acids. The clonotype was recovered from an adult who received the AZD1222 COVID-19 vaccine. This material consisted of peripheral blood, taken 28 days after the second AZD1222 dose. The V gene is TRBV30, the J gene TRBJ2-3; 8 bases align to TRBD2. The CDR3 coding sequence is TGTGCCTGGAGTGTAAGGTCGCGGGGGGCTGTGGGGACAGATACGCAGTATTTT. The encoded protein is CAWSVRSRGAVGTDTQYF.